These T cell receptor beta chains were read from a single sample in a study of cytomegalovirus exposure and HLA in healthy donors. Sequencing was performed with immunoSEQ multiplex PCR; in TCRdb, only in-frame clones are kept and a portion is missing. The table records about 150,000 clones, 70% of them present only once. The sequencing sample was made of PBMCs. These receptors were collected from a woman in her fifties or sixties in good health and CMV-seropositive. CDR3s include the opening cysteine and the closing phenylalanine or tryptophan. The order of the fields is V gene, clone size, D gene, J gene, CDR3 DNA, CDR3 protein. The D gene is left open where the match is weak. Clone size is given for some rows only: seen once, a few or many times, or a class if the clone is expanded.

>TRBV10-3|few|NA|TRBJ1-5
TGTGCCATCAGTGAGTCATATGATCAGCCCCAGCATTTT
CAISESYDQPQHF
>TRBV5-1|NA|NA|TRBJ1-1
TGCGCCAGCAGCTTGGAAAGGGAGGGCACTGAAGCTTTCTTT
CASSLEREGTEAFF
>TRBV7-8|NA|TRBD2|TRBJ2-2
TGTGCCAGCAGCCCACAGCGGGGGCTGAACACCGGGGAGCTGTTTTTT
CASSPQRGLNTGELFF
>TRBV28|NA|TRBD1|TRBJ1-1
TGTGCCAGCACCTCATGGGGCAGGGGGCTTACTGAAGCTTTCTTT
CASTSWGRGLTEAFF
>TRBV7-2|NA|NA|TRBJ2-1
TGTGCCAGCAGCCCCTATGGGAGCGTCAATGAGCAGTTCTTC
CASSPYGSVNEQFF
>TRBV15|NA|NA|TRBJ1-1
TGTGCCACCAGCAGAGATACAGGGCCGACTATTGAAGCTTTCTTT
CATSRDTGPTIEAFF
>TRBV28|few|NA|TRBJ1-1
TGTGCCAGCAGTTTAGTGGGGGGGCGGACGAACACTGAAGCTTTCTTT
CASSLVGGRTNTEAFF
>TRBV5-1|NA|NA|TRBJ1-1
TGCGCCAGCCGGAGCGTAATGAACACTGAAGCTTTCTTT
CASRSVMNTEAFF
>TRBV6-1|NA|TRBD1|TRBJ1-2
TGTGCCAGCAGTCAAACAGGGGGCCTTAATGGCTACACCTTC
CASSQTGGLNGYTF
>TRBV28|NA|NA|TRBJ1-5
TGTGCCAGCAGTTTTTCATTACTGAATCAGCCCCAGCATTTT
CASSFSLLNQPQHF
>TRBV28|NA|TRBD1|TRBJ2-5
TGTGCCAGCAGTGCTACAGGGGCCGAGACCCAGTACTTC
CASSATGAETQYF
>TRBV5-1|NA|NA|TRBJ1-4
TGCGCCAGTTCAAACAGGGCCGTGGATGAAAAACTGTTTTTT
CASSNRAVDEKLFF
>TRBV7-9|NA|TRBD1|TRBJ1-1
TGTGCTAGCAGCAACACAGGGGCCGCGGCGCGCGCTTTCTTT
CASSNTGAAARAFF
>TRBV19|NA|NA|TRBJ2-6
TGTGCCAGTATCAAGGGGTCTAGCGCGGGGGCCAACGTCCTGACTTTC
CASIKGSSAGANVLTF
>TRBV28|NA|NA|TRBJ1-5
TGTGCCAGCAGCCGCGCCGGTGGGGGGGAAAGCAATCAGCCCCAGCATTTT
CASSRAGGGESNQPQHF